These 23 T cell receptor beta chains originate from one sample sequenced in a study of cytomegalovirus exposure and HLA in healthy donors. Use of 60 Vbeta and 13 Jbeta primers characterized the PCR. Profiled with immunoSEQ multiplex PCR; TCRdb holds only in-frame clones, not every one. The sample includes some 140,000 clones, roughly 70% of them seen just once. Sequences were obtained from PBMCs. The receptors were sampled from a man younger than 30 in good health and CMV-seropositive.

The CDR3 sequence is CASSLNRAGGYTF. CDR3 bases: TGTGCCAGCAGTCTCAACAGGGCCGGAGGCTACACCTTC. The V and J genes are TRBV27 and TRBJ1-2, with D tentatively TRBD1 (6 bases). The CDR3 is 13 residues long. Trimming cost V 5 bases and J 8 bases, with 15 bases left between them. Germline V gene lookup returns CDR1 MNHEY and CDR2 SMNVEV (reference sequence).

This clone occurred a few times. V gene TRBV6-5 combines with J gene TRBJ1-2; 8 nucleotides agree with TRBD1. The length of the CDR3 is 15 residues. J lost 9 bases, V lost 5 bases, and 14 bases had no gene match. The germline V gene has CDR1 MNHEY and CDR2 SVGAGI. The CDR3 is CASSRTGQGNPRYTF. The CDR3 DNA sequence: TGTGCCAGCAGTAGGACCGGACAGGGTAATCCTCGCTACACCTTC.

This clone was recorded only once. The chain links TRBV28 to TRBJ2-3; 7 bases are shared with TRBD1. In germline, CDR1 is MDHEN, CDR2 SYDVKM. With V trimmed by 6 bases and J by 4 bases, 7 bases remained unmatched. The CDR3 is 14 amino acids. DNA for the CDR3: TGTGCCAGCAGGGCAGGGGGTGTCGCAGATACGCAGTATTTT. Protein: CASRAGGVADTQYF.

This sequence joins TRBV27 and TRBJ2-7; 8 bases are a match to TRBD1. Germline V gene sequence: CDR1 MNHEY, CDR2 SMNVEV (reference sequence). Unmatched junction bases numbered 2, after V lost 1 base and J lost 0 bases. The CDR3 runs to 15 residues. CDR3 amino acids: CASSLWTGSSYEQYF. In DNA, the CDR3 is TGTGCCAGCAGTTTATGGACAGGGTCCTCCTACGAGCAGTACTTC.

This clone appeared once. V is TRBV5-1 and J is TRBJ1-1; TRBD1 aligns across 9 bases. Looked up from germline, CDR1 is SGHRS and CDR2 is YFSETQ. The CDR3 spans 18 residues. Trimming took 2 bases from V and 0 from J; bases not matched to a gene: 11. The CDR3 DNA sequence: TGCGCCAGCAGCTTAGGTACAGGGGGCCTGAATATGAACACTGAAGCTTTCTTT. Protein: CASSLGTGGLNMNTEAFF.

The chain employs TRBV27 and TRBJ2-3, with a possible D match to TRBD1 (6 bases). The CDR3 is 14 residues long. Germline lookup yields CDR1 MNHEY and CDR2 SMNVEV (reference sequence). V dropped 5 bases and J dropped 2 bases, with 11 bases sitting between them. Here the CDR3 DNA reads TGTGCCAGCAGTCCAGGACAGTCCACAGATACGCAGTATTTT. Translated: CASSPGQSTDTQYF.

V and J are TRBV9 and TRBJ2-7, with D possibly matching TRBD2 (5 bases). The CDR3 runs 14 residues. Trimming shortened V by 4 bases and J by 3 bases, and 14 bases separated the two germline ends. Germline loops: CDR1 SGDLS, CDR2 YYNGEE. As DNA, the CDR3 is TGTGCCAGCAGCCCCGGACTGATTGACTACGAGCAGTACTTC. Translated: CASSPGLIDYEQYF.

The V call is TRBV2, the J call TRBJ2-3; 8 nucleotides match TRBD1. Germline V gene lookup returns CDR1 SNHLY and CDR2 FYNNEI. V lost 6 bases, J lost 5 bases, and 10 bases stayed unmatched. CDR3 length: 15 residues. The CDR3 protein is CASRDLGQGGDTQYF. The CDR3 DNA sequence: TGTGCCAGCAGAGACCTTGGACAGGGTGGAGATACGCAGTATTTT.

The rearrangement links TRBV5-4 to TRBJ1-2, with a tentative D call TRBD1 (5 bases). This CDR3 is 15 amino acids long. V lost 0 bases and J 3 bases, leaving 12 bases between the germline ends. Per the germline V gene, CDR1 is SGHNT and CDR2 is YYREEE (reference sequence). This chain's CDR3 is CASSLAKGADYGYTF. In DNA form, the CDR3 reads TGTGCCAGCAGCTTGGCCAAAGGGGCGGACTATGGCTACACCTTC.

The chain has TRBV5-6 and TRBJ2-3; 8 bases agree with TRBD2. The germline V gene has CDR1 SGHDT and CDR2 YYEEEE. This CDR3 is 14 amino acids long. The V gene end was trimmed by 3 bases and the J gene end by 6 bases; junction bases not matched to a gene: 6. As DNA, the CDR3 is TGTGCCAGCAGCTCAGGACTAGCCGGGGATACGCAGTATTTT. Translation: CASSSGLAGDTQYF.

The genes are TRBV21-1 and TRBJ1-5. TRBV21-1 is a documented pseudogene. The CDR3 has 17 amino acids. CDR3 residues: CASSKVFRREGNQPQHF. The DNA for the CDR3 is TGTGCCAGCAGCAAAGTGTTTCGGAGGGAGGGCAATCAGCCCCAGCATTTT.

The CDR3 loop reads CASIEAGGSYEQYF. DNA of the CDR3: TGTGCCAGCATCGAAGCGGGAGGCTCCTACGAGCAGTACTTC. The chain combines TRBV28 with TRBJ2-7, with 9 bases lining up with TRBD2. CDR3 length equals 14 residues. Germline CDR1 reads MDHEN; CDR2 reads SYDVKM. The V and J ends lost 7 bases and 0 bases, in that order; junction bases with no gene match: 4.

The V call is TRBV28, the J call TRBJ1-4; no clear D gene. Per germline, CDR1 MDHEN and CDR2 SYDVKM. V shed 11 bases and J shed 7 bases, with 14 bases lying between them. The CDR3 is 12 amino acids. The CDR3 sequence is CAAQRFSEKLFF. Here the CDR3 DNA reads TGTGCCGCTCAGCGTTTTAGTGAAAAACTGTTTTTT.

V usage is TRBV4-3 and J usage is TRBJ1-2; TRBD1 matches at 9 bases. In germline, CDR1 is LGHNA, CDR2 YSLEER. The trim removed 0 bases at V and 3 bases at J, leaving 5 bases unmatched. This CDR3 region has 16 residues. This CDR3 is CASSQDGQGRDYGYTF. In nucleotides, the CDR3 is TGCGCCAGCAGCCAAGACGGACAGGGGAGAGACTATGGCTACACCTTC.

The chain couples TRBV10-3 to TRBJ1-1; no reliable D call. Germline V gene sequence: CDR1 ENHRY, CDR2 SYGVKD. This CDR3 spans 15 amino acids. Trimming stripped 0 bases from V and 0 bases from J, with 8 bases between. The CDR3 bases are TGTGCCATCAGTGAGTCGAGGCAGCTGAACACTGAAGCTTTCTTT. The encoded protein is CAISESRQLNTEAFF.

The chain employs TRBV18 and TRBJ2-1; maybe TRBD2 (6 bases). Germline V gene data show CDR1 as KGHSH and CDR2 as LQKENI. Trimming removed 5 bases from V and 8 bases from J, with 22 bases in between. The CDR3 is 16 residues long. The CDR3 DNA is TGTGCCAGCTCATTTTCGGAGGGCCAGATGGGTTATGAGCAGTTCTTC. This codes for CASSFSEGQMGYEQFF.

With respect to this clone: Because the CDR3's place on the DNA is in doubt, the DNA is left out and the CDR3 is given as listed by TCRdb. V and J are TRBV28 and TRBJ2-1; the table names TRBD2, a call not compared with the DNA. The CDR3 sequence runs 13 residues, both termini included. Germline V gene data show CDR1 as MDHEN and CDR2 as SYDVKM. This CDR3 is CASSSSVANEQFF.

The rearrangement links TRBV7-9 to TRBJ1-1; perhaps TRBD1 as D (6 bases). Per the germline V gene, CDR1 is SEHNR and CDR2 is FQNEAQ (reference sequence). Trimming left V 6 bases short and J 4 bases short, with 12 bases between. This CDR3 has 13 amino acids. The DNA of the CDR3 is TGTGCCAGCAGTTTTACAGGGAGCACTGAAGCTTTCTTT. It specifies CASSFTGSTEAFF.

This clone was observed a handful of times. Sequence at one end of the junction differs from germline and may be a read error. This sequence joins TRBV7-7 and TRBJ2-1; the D gene is possibly TRBD1 (5 bases). CDR1 SSHAT and CDR2 FNYEAQ come from the germline V gene (reference sequence). The CDR3 has 13 amino acids. The DNA of the CDR3 is TGTGCTAGCAGTCAGGGCCTCTTAGACGAGCAGTTCTTC. As protein: CASSQGLLDEQFF.

This rearrangement joins TRBV7-9 to TRBJ2-3; 14 bases map to TRBD2. V lost 6 bases to trimming and J lost 5 bases; unmatched junction nucleotides: 4. The germline V gene has CDR1 SEHNR and CDR2 FQNEAQ (reference sequence). CDR3 size: 15 residues. The CDR3 here is CASRTSGGAGDTQYF. The CDR3 bases are TGTGCCAGCAGGACTAGCGGGGGGGCCGGAGATACGCAGTATTTT.

The rearrangement joins TRBV30 to TRBJ2-7; 9 bases are a match to TRBD2. The germline V gene encodes CDR1 GTSNPN and CDR2 SVGIG (reference sequence). Losses at the gene ends were 2 bases for V and 7 bases for J; bases not matched to a gene: 6. CDR3 length: 13 residues. The CDR3 bases are TGTGCCTGGAGTCCGGGACTAGCAGGGGAGCAGTACTTC. Translation gives CAWSPGLAGEQYF.

V is TRBV5-6 and J is TRBJ1-1; D ambiguous. Germline-derived CDR1 and CDR2 are SGHDT and YYEEEE. The V and J ends lost 0 bases and 2 bases respectively, with 5 bases between them. This CDR3 has 13 amino acids. The CDR3 DNA sequence: TGTGCCAGCAGCTTGGACAGAAACACTGAAGCTTTCTTT. It is translated as CASSLDRNTEAFF.

The chain employs TRBV30 and TRBJ2-2; 8 bases agree with TRBD2. After removal of 5 bases from V and 6 bases from J, the junction contained 5 bases not matched to a gene. CDR1 is GTSNPN, CDR2 SVGIG, per germline (reference sequence). The CDR3 totals 13 residues. CDR3 DNA: TGTGCCTGGGGGACGGGAGGGCCCGGGGAGCTGTTTTTT. Protein product: CAWGTGGPGELFF.